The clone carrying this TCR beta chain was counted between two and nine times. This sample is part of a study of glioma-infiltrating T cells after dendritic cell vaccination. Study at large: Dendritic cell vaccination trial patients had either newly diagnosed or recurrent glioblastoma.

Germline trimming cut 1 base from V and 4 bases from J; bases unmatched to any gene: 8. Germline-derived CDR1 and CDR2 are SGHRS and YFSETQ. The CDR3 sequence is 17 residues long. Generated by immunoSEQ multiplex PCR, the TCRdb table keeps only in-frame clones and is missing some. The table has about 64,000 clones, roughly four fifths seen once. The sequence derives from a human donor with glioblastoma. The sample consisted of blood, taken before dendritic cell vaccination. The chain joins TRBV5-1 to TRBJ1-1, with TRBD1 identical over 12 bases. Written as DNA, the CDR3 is TGCGCCAGCAGCTTGAGGGACAGGGGGCGCGGAGGCACTGAAGCTTTCTTT. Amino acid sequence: CASSLRDRGRGGTEAFF.